This T cell receptor (beta chain) derives from a study of esophageal squamous cell carcinoma under preoperative chemotherapy. Overall study context: Samples included peripheral blood T cells as well as tumor-infiltrating lymphocytes. Notes on the study in general: After treatment, tumor-infiltrating lymphocytes apparently came partly from blood T cells. Abundant clones tended to shrink rather than expand after paclitaxel-nedaplatin.

TCRdb re-analysed the PCR reads in MiXCR, keeping a single row per CDR3 protein. This sample has over 10,000 distinct CDR3 sequences, with almost 55% found just once. A remark on this clonotype: The antigen remains unidentified.

Time point here: before preoperative PTX-NDP chemotherapy. This CDR3 region has 16 residues. Germline V lookup: CDR1 SGHTA, CDR2 FQGNSA. V lost 10 bases and J lost 3; bases outside the gene matches: 12. Sampling was conducted from a patient given preoperative chemotherapy. The rearrangement joins TRBV7-2 to TRBJ2-4; 10 positions match TRBD2. The clonotype originates from a human donor with esophageal squamous cell carcinoma. The donor label of this sample is uncertain. This chain's CDR3 is CANRERGGRDKNIQYF. The DNA for the CDR3 is TGTGCCAACAGGGAGCGGGGGGGGCGTGACAAAAACATTCAGTACTTC. Complete variable domain (other parts from reference TRBV7-2 and TRBJ2-4): GAGVSQSPSNKVTEKGKDVELRCDPISGHTALYWYRQSLGQGLEFLIYFQGNSAPDKSGLPSDRFSAERTGGSVSTLTIQRTQQEDSAVYLCANRERGGRDKNIQYFGAGTRLSVL.